This entry is about one T cell receptor beta chain. Its antigen remains unknown. Other DNA sequences of this sample code for an identical CDR3. Investigators reverse transcribed all isolated RNA, so they sequenced expressed TCRB transcripts. The data were produced by immunoSEQ multiplex PCR, yet TCRdb's version contains in-frame clones alone and is incomplete. The table has about 900,000 clones, roughly 16% seen once. The data were taken from a study of beta chain features in type 1 diabetes. This CDR3 comprises 15 residues. The V and J ends lost 4 bases and 1 base respectively, with 15 bases between them. The germline V gene encodes CDR1 SQVTM and CDR2 ANQGSEA. Overall study findings and caveats: High TCR expression in some cells could lead to their over-representation in cDNA sequencing.

Sequenced material: naive CD4+ T cells from blood. The receptor was derived from a young woman in good health. This sequence joins TRBV29-1 and TRBJ2-3, with D perhaps being TRBD1 or TRBD2 (7 bases each). DNA of the CDR3: TGCAGCGTTGGGGGTCCAGGGGGGGGCACAGATACGCAGTATTTT. Amino acids: CSVGGPGGGTDTQYF.